The 14 T cell receptor beta chains in this list originate from one sample, sequenced in a study of shared clonotypes between healthy human individuals. TCRdb's table, derived via immunoSEQ multiplex PCR, lists solely in-frame clones and lacks some. Counted here are 2 million to 2.5 million clones, approximately 94% occurring once; the ten biggest clones make up over 0.1%. Material for sequencing was naive CD4+ T cells sorted from blood. Subset: CD45RA+ positively selected. The receptors here all came from a man aged 18 to 30 in good health.

The rearrangement joins TRBV7-6 to TRBJ1-5, with a tentative D call TRBD1 (5 bases). This CDR3 region has 15 residues. Trimming stripped 2 bases from V and 2 bases from J, with 10 bases between. Germline CDR1 reads SGHVS; CDR2 reads FNYEAQ. The CDR3 DNA reads TGTGCCAGCAGCTTATTGGGGGAGGGCAATCAGCCCCAGCATTTT. Protein product: CASSLLGEGNQPQHF.

The gene calls are TRBV6-1 and TRBJ2-7; D gene uncertain. V lost 4 bases, J lost 0 bases, and 10 bases lay in between. CDR1 MNHNS and CDR2 SASEGT come from the germline V gene. CDR3 length: 14 amino acids. The CDR3 loop reads CASSADRSSYEQYF. Written as DNA, the CDR3 is TGTGCCAGCAGTGCCGATAGGAGCTCCTACGAGCAGTACTTC.

V is TRBV2 and J is TRBJ2-1; tentatively, D is TRBD1 (6 bases). Germline V gene lookup returns CDR1 SNHLY and CDR2 FYNNEI. Trimming left V 6 bases short and J 8 bases short, with 17 bases between. The CDR3 totals 14 residues. CDR3 in DNA: TGTGCCAGCAGCCGGGCCAGGGGTGGGGATGAGCAGTTCTTC. As protein: CASSRARGGDEQFF. The entire variable domain, with the rest obtained from reference TRBV2 and TRBJ2-1, is as follows: EPEVTQTPSHQVTQMGQEVILRCVPISNHLYFYWYRQILGQKVEFLVSFYNNEISEKSEIFDDQFSVERPDGSNFTLKIRSTKLEDSAMYFCASSRARGGDEQFFGPGTRLTVL.

This clone was detected only once. The J gene is TRBJ1-5, the V gene TRBV19; D is perhaps TRBD1 (6 bases). Trimming removed 1 base at V and 0 bases at J, with 16 bases between. The CDR3 extends over 18 amino acids. CDR1 and CDR2 from the germline V gene are LNHDA and SQIVND (reference sequence). CDR3 sequence: CASSIAAGGGGSNQPQHF. CDR3 nucleotides: TGTGCCAGTAGTATAGCGGCCGGGGGCGGCGGTAGCAATCAGCCCCAGCATTTT.

The chain employs TRBV10-2 and TRBJ1-2; 9 positions agree with TRBD1. Trimming took 1 base from V and 2 from J; bases not matched to a gene: 5. Germline V gene sequence: CDR1 WSHSY, CDR2 SAAADI. This CDR3 has 16 residues. This CDR3 reads CASSEWTGALNYGYTF. The CDR3 region has the DNA TGCGCCAGCAGTGAGTGGACAGGGGCTTTAAACTATGGCTACACCTTC.

V is TRBV6-5 and J is TRBJ2-1; no reliable D call. Trimming took off 2 bases at V and 13 bases at J, with 9 bases between the two ends. CDR1 MNHEY and CDR2 SVGAGI come from the germline V gene. CDR3 length: 11 residues. Here the CDR3 DNA reads TGTGCCAGCAGTTACGGGCAACACCAGTTCTTC. It translates to CASSYGQHQFF.

This chain joins TRBV15 and TRBJ2-5; TRBD2 agrees at 11 bases. V was pared by 3 bases and J by 4 bases, with 7 bases of the junction left unmatched. The CDR3 is 16 amino acids. Germline assignment: CDR1 LNHNV and CDR2 YYDKDF (reference sequence). The CDR3 loop reads CATSSLLAGERETQYF. The CDR3 region has the DNA TGTGCCACCAGCAGCCTACTAGCGGGGGAAAGAGAGACCCAGTACTTC.

About this clone itself: The sample carries other DNA sequences with the same CDR3. This chain connects TRBV6-5 to TRBJ2-5; D possibly corresponds to TRBD1 (5 bases). The V gene's germline CDR1 is MNHEY and CDR2 SVGAGI. This CDR3 contains 11 residues. V was clipped by 6 bases and J by 3 bases, with 5 bases between them. CDR3 nucleotides: TGTGCCAGCAGCAGGGAAGAGACCCAGTACTTC. This gives the protein CASSREETQYF.

Comment on this clone: The same CDR3 arises from other DNA sequences in this sample as well. The rearrangement links TRBV5-1 to TRBJ1-2; no definite D call. Trimming took off 0 bases at V and 2 bases at J, with 8 bases between the two ends. This CDR3 contains 14 residues. Looked up from germline, CDR1 is SGHRS and CDR2 is YFSETQ. CDR3 protein: CASSLGAENYGYTF. CDR3 coding DNA: TGCGCCAGCAGCTTGGGGGCAGAAAACTATGGCTACACCTTC. Supplemented by reference TRBV5-1 and TRBJ1-2, the full variable domain reads KAGVTQTPRYLIKTRGQQVTLSCSPISGHRSVSWYQQTPGQGLQFLFEYFSETQRNKGNFPGRFSGRQFSNSRSEMNVSTLELGDSALYLCASSLGAENYGYTFGSGTRLTVV.

This rearrangement joins TRBV6-5 to TRBJ1-6; perhaps TRBD1 as D (5 bases). Trimming pared 0 bases from V and 9 bases from J, leaving 12 bases between. The germline gives CDR1 MNHEY, CDR2 SVGAGI. The CDR3 covers 15 residues. The DNA of the CDR3 is TGTGCCAGCAGTTACTCCAAGGGACCCCCTTCACCCCTCCACTTT. It specifies CASSYSKGPPSPLHF.

The chain combines TRBV10-3 with TRBJ2-1; TRBD2 matches at 14 bases. This CDR3 contains 15 residues. Germline CDR1 and CDR2: ENHRY and SYGVKD. Trimming removed 6 bases from V and 7 bases from J; junction bases left unmatched: 5. CDR3 sequence: CAISGTSGSGNEQFF. The CDR3 region has the DNA TGTGCCATCAGCGGGACTAGCGGGAGTGGGAATGAGCAGTTCTTC.

This chain uses TRBV5-6 with TRBJ1-2; D is uncertain. Germline V CDR1 and CDR2: SGHDT, YYEEEE. Trimming took 0 bases from V and 3 from J, leaving 9 bases between them. The CDR3 is 14 residues long. The CDR3 here is CASSLAGLDYGYTF. The DNA of the CDR3 is TGTGCCAGCAGCTTGGCAGGTCTTGACTATGGCTACACCTTC. Full variable domain (remainder filled in from reference TRBV5-6 and TRBJ1-2): DAGVTQSPTHLIKTRGQQVTLRCSPKSGHDTVSWYQQALGQGPQFIFQYYEEEERQRGNFPDRFSGHQFPNYSSELNVNALLLGDSALYLCASSLAGLDYGYTFGSGTRLTVV.

This clone was detected only once. The rearrangement joins TRBV4-1 to TRBJ2-5; no clear D. The ends were cut back, 3 bases at V and 5 bases at J, with 10 bases in the middle. Germline assignment: CDR1 MGHRA and CDR2 YSYEKL. This CDR3 contains 13 residues. CDR3 in amino acids: CASSQGMLETQYF. In DNA, the CDR3 is TGCGCCAGCAGCCAGGGAATGTTGGAGACCCAGTACTTC.

The chain is built from TRBV30 and TRBJ2-3, with D perhaps matching TRBD2 (6 bases). The CDR3 is 15 residues long. Germline loops: CDR1 GTSNPN, CDR2 SVGIG (reference sequence). V was pared by 3 bases and J by 2 bases, with 15 bases between. The CDR3 is CAWSLNLAHTDTQYF. CDR3 nucleotide sequence: TGTGCCTGGAGCCTTAACCTAGCGCACACAGATACGCAGTATTTT. The entire variable domain, with the rest obtained from reference TRBV30 and TRBJ2-3, is as follows: SQTIHQWPATLVQPVGSPLSLECTVEGTSNPNLYWYRQAAGRGLQLLFYSVGIGQISSEVPQNLSASRPQDRQFILSSKKLLLSDSGFYLCAWSLNLAHTDTQYFGPGTRLTVL.